Below, 7 T cell receptor beta chains from the same sample are listed, as sequenced in a study of immune evolution from preneoplasia to lung adenocarcinoma. Generated by immunoSEQ multiplex PCR, the TCRdb table keeps only in-frame clones and is missing some. The sample lists 4,300 or so clones; less than 85% were seen once. The sequencing sample was made of FFPE adjacent normal lung tissue. The receptors shown here come from a person aged 60 to 80 with lung adenocarcinoma.

The CDR3 DNA is TGTGCCAGCAGCGCAGGAGACAGGGACATTCAGTACTTC. This encodes CASSAGDRDIQYF. The chain carries TRBV5-8 and TRBJ2-4; TRBD1 agrees at 7 bases. In germline, CDR1 is SGHTS, CDR2 YDEGEE. There are 13 residues in the CDR3. The ends lost 4 bases at V and 8 bases at J; junction bases unmatched: 6.

V gene TRBV19 combines with J gene TRBJ1-1; no clear D gene. This CDR3 is 17 amino acids long. Germline V gene lookup returns CDR1 LNHDA and CDR2 SQIVND (reference sequence). Trimming took off 5 bases at V and 1 base at J, with 20 bases between the two ends. CDR3 DNA: TGTGCCAGTAGTCCCGACCGATGGGGAGGTCAGAACACTGAAGCTTTCTTT. It codes for CASSPDRWGGQNTEAFF.

V usage is TRBV10-3 and J usage is TRBJ1-2; D not certain. Trimming left V 0 bases short and J 5 bases short, with 10 bases between. This CDR3 is built from 14 residues. Germline V gives CDR1 ENHRY, CDR2 SYGVKD. CDR3 sequence reads: CAISESTTTYGYTF. The CDR3 nucleotides read TGTGCCATCAGTGAGTCTACAACAACTTATGGCTACACCTTC.

In this sample, this clone turned up a few times. For the CDR3, the DNA is TGTGCCAGCACCACATTGCCCTTATCTGATGGCTACACCTTC. Protein sequence: CASTTLPLSDGYTF. This chain joins TRBV28 and TRBJ1-2; the D is unclear. Germline loops: CDR1 MDHEN, CDR2 SYDVKM. V gave up 7 bases and J gave up 6 bases, with 18 bases separating them. This CDR3 comprises 14 residues.

The chain combines TRBV5-1 with TRBJ2-7; D remains ambiguous. The length of the CDR3 is 12 residues. Germline V lookup: CDR1 SGHRS, CDR2 YFSETQ. Trimming removed 5 bases at V and 1 base at J, with 7 bases between. The CDR3 DNA reads as TGCGCCAGCAGGTTCGAATCCTACGAGCAGTACTTC. Protein product: CASRFESYEQYF.

The chain employs TRBV5-6 and TRBJ2-5; D might be TRBD2 (6 bases). V dropped 6 bases and J dropped 4 bases, with 25 bases sitting between them. Germline loops: CDR1 SGHDT, CDR2 YYEEEE. The CDR3 loop spans 17 amino acids. In DNA form, the CDR3 reads TGTGCCAGCACCCTGGGGATGAGCGGCTCCGGGGGAGAGACCCAGTACTTC. Amino acids: CASTLGMSGSGGETQYF.

This clone is medium-sized in the sample. The chain carries TRBV7-9 and TRBJ2-7, with D maybe TRBD1 (5 bases). Trimming removed 5 bases from V and 3 bases from J, with 11 bases in between. Germline-derived CDR1 and CDR2 are SEHNR and FQNEAQ (reference sequence). CDR3 length equals 13 residues. In nucleotides, the CDR3 is TGTGCCAGCAGCCCGATAGACAGCTACGAGCAGTACTTC. It specifies CASSPIDSYEQYF.